This T cell receptor beta chain was retrieved from a study of T cell repertoires in cytomegalovirus infection. As regards this clonotype: A much larger clonotype is one base distant, so this may be a read error.

Germline V gives CDR1 SGHTA, CDR2 FQGNSA. The CDR3 is 15 residues long. The V end lost 5 bases, the J end lost 4 bases, and 14 bases lay between the germline ends. TCRdb redid the calling of the reads with MiXCR, one entry per CDR3 protein. This sample has more than 85,000 distinct CDR3 sequences, with 23% found just once. The sequencing sample was made of CD8+ T cells from PBMCs. The chain has TRBV7-2 and TRBJ1-4, with D perhaps matching TRBD1 (6 bases). The receptor's source is a human donor in good health (CMV status not recorded). Some clones in this sample may be carry-over from other donors' samples. The CDR3 reads CTSSLSGGLNEKLFF. CDR3 sequence (DNA): TGTACCAGCAGCCTCTCCGGGGGCCTTAATGAAAAACTGTTTTTT. The full variable domain, in which reference TRBV7-2 and TRBJ1-4 provide the parts outside the CDR3, is GAGVSQSPSNKVTEKGKDVELRCDPISGHTALYWYRQSLGQGLEFLIYFQGNSAPDKSGLPSDRFSAERTGGSVSTLTIQRTQQEDSAVYLCTSSLSGGLNEKLFFGSGTQLSVL.